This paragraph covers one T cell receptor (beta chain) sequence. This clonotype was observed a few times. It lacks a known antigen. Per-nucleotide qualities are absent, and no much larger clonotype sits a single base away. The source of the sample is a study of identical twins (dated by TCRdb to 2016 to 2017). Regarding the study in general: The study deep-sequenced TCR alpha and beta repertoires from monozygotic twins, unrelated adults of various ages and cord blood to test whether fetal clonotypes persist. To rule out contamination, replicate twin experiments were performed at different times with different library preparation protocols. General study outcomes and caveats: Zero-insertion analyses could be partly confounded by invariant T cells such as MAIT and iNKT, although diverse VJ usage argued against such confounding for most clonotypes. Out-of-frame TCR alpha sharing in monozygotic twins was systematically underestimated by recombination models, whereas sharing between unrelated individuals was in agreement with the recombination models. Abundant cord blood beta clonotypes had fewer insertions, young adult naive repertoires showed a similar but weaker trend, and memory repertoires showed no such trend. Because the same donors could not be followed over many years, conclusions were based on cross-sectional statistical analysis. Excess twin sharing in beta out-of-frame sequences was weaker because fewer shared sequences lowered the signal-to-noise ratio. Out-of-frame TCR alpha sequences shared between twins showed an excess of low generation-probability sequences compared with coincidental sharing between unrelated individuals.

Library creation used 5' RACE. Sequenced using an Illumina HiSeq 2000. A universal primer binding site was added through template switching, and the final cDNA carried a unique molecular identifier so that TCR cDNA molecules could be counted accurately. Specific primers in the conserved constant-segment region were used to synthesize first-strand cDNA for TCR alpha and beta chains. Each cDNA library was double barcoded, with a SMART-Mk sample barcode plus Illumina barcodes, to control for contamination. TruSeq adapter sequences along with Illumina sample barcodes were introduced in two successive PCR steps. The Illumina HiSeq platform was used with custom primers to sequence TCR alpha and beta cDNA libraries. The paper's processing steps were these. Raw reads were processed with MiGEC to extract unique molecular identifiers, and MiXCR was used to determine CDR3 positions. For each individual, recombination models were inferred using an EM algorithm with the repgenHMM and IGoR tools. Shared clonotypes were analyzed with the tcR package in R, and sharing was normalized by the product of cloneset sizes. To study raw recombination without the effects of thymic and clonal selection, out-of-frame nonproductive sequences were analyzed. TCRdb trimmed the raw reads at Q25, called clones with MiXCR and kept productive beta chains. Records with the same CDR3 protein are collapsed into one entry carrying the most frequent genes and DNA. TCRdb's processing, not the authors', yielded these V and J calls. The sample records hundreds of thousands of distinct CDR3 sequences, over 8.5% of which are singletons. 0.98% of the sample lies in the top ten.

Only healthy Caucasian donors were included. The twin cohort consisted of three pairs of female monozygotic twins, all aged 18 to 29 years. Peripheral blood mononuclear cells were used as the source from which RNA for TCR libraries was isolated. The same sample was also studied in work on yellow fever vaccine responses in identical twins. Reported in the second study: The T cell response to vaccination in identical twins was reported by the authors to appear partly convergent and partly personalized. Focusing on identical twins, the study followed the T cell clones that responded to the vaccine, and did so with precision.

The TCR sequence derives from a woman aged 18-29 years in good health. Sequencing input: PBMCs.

The CDR3 region reads CASSQIAGGPNEQFF. The nucleotides read TGTGCCAGCAGCCAGATAGCGGGGGGGCCCAATGAGCAGTTCTTC. The chain was built from TRBV14 and TRBJ2-1; the junction holds 11 bases that match TRBD2. The CDR3 sequence holds 15 residues, the cysteine and phenylalanine included. The CDR3 DNA has 45 bases and is translated from base 1. Taken from the germline V gene, the CDR1 and CDR2 loops are SGHDN and FVKESK. Compared with germline, V lacks 3 bases and J lacks 6 bases; bases without a gene match: 4.